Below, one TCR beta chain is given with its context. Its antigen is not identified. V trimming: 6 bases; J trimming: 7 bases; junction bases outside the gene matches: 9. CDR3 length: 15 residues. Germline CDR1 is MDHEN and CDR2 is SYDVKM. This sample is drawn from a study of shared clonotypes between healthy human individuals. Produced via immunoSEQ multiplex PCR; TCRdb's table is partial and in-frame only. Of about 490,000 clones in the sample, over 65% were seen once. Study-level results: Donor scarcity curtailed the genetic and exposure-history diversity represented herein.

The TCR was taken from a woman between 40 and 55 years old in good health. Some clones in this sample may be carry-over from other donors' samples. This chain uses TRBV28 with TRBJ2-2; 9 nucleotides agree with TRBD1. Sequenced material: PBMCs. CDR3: CASSTGTGIGGELFF. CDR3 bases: TGTGCCAGCAGCACCGGGACAGGGATCGGCGGGGAGCTGTTTTTT.